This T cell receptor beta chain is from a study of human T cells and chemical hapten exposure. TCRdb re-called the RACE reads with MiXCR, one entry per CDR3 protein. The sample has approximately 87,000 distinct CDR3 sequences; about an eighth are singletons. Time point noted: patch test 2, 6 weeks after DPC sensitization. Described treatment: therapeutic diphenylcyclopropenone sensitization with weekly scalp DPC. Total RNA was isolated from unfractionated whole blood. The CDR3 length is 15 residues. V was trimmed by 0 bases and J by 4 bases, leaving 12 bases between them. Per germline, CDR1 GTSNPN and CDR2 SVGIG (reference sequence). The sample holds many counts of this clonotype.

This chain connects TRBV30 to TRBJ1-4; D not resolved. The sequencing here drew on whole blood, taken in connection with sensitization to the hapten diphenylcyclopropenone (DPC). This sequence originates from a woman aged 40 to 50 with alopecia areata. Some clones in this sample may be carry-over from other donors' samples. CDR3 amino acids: CAWSVASSGNEKLFF. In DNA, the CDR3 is TGTGCCTGGAGTGTAGCCTCCAGCGGTAATGAAAAACTGTTTTTT.